The 27 T cell receptor beta chains presented below share a single source sample, sequenced in a study of shared clonotypes between healthy human individuals. TCRdb's table, derived via immunoSEQ multiplex PCR, lists solely in-frame clones and lacks some. The data contain 450,000 to 550,000 clones, less than 85% of them singletons. The sequencing sample was made of PBMCs. Receptors originate from a woman between 40 and 50 years old in good health. Some clones in this sample may be carry-over from other donors' samples.

This chain connects TRBV19 to TRBJ1-4; 9 positions agree with TRBD1. This CDR3 comprises 15 residues. After removal of 8 bases from V and 5 bases from J, the junction contained 9 bases not matched to a gene. Germline loops: CDR1 LNHDA, CDR2 SQIVND (reference sequence). CDR3 sequence (DNA): TGTGCCAGTCGGGACAGGGAGTCCCCGAATGAAAAACTGTTTTTT. Translated: CASRDRESPNEKLFF. Variable domain in full (rest from reference TRBV19 and TRBJ1-4): DGGITQSPKYLFRKEGQNVTLSCEQNLNHDAMYWYRQDPGQGLRLIYYSQIVNDFQKGDIAEGYSVSREKKESFPLTVTSAQKNPTAFYLCASRDRESPNEKLFFGSGTQLSVL.

The rearrangement uses TRBV4-2 and TRBJ2-2; TRBD1 matches at 9 bases. V lost 1 base to trimming and J lost 5 bases; unmatched junction nucleotides: 2. CDR3 size: 15 residues. Per the germline V gene, CDR1 is LGHNA and CDR2 is YNFKEQ. CDR3: CASSQGTGATGELFF. The CDR3 nucleotides read TGTGCCAGCAGCCAAGGGACAGGGGCGACCGGGGAGCTGTTTTTT.

The chain's CDR3 is CASSSRTGGVRRYF. CDR3 sequence (DNA): TGTGCCAGCAGCTCACGGACAGGGGGCGTCAGACGGTACTTC. The chain joins TRBV11-2 to TRBJ2-7; TRBD1 aligns across 11 bases. The CDR3 covers 14 residues. Germline V lookup: CDR1 SGHAT, CDR2 FQNNGV. J lost 12 bases, V lost 4 bases, and 11 bases had no gene match.

On this clone itself: With only one base between it and a far larger clone, this is likely a read error. The chain is built from TRBV4-2 and TRBJ2-7; D is possibly TRBD2 (5 bases). The CDR3 length is 15 residues. CDR1 is LGHNA and CDR2 is YNFKEQ in the germline V gene. V was cut by 1 base and J by 6 bases, with 16 bases left in between. The CDR3 DNA sequence: TGTGCCAGCAGCCAAGGGGAGTGGGAATACGCCGAGCAGTACTTC. It codes for CASSQGEWEYAEQYF.

The rearrangement joins TRBV5-4 to TRBJ2-7, with TRBD2 identical over 8 bases. CDR3 length: 14 residues. Germline values: CDR1 SGHNT, CDR2 YYREEE (reference sequence). With 0 bases clipped from V and 7 bases from J, the junction kept 6 bases outside the gene matches. For the CDR3, the DNA is TGTGCCAGCAGCTTGGGTAGCGGGGTGGGGGAGCAGTACTTC. Amino acids: CASSLGSGVGEQYF.

The chain recombines TRBV7-9 with TRBJ1-1; D perhaps matches TRBD1 (6 bases). This CDR3 comprises 13 residues. V was trimmed by 5 bases and J by 1 base, leaving 8 bases between them. The germline gives CDR1 SEHNR, CDR2 FQNEAQ (reference sequence). The CDR3 loop is CASSGQRNTEAFF. As DNA, the CDR3 is TGTGCCAGCAGCGGACAGAGGAACACTGAAGCTTTCTTT.

This rearrangement joins TRBV4-3 to TRBJ2-3, with D possibly TRBD1 on 6 matching bases. Deletions cut 1 base from V and 5 bases from J, with 10 bases between. The germline CDR1 and CDR2 sequences are LGHNA and YSLEER. The CDR3 runs 14 residues. In nucleotides, the CDR3 is TGCGCCAGCAGCCAAGGAACAGGGTTAGATACGCAGTATTTT. Protein sequence: CASSQGTGLDTQYF.

The chain uses TRBV18 and TRBJ1-2, with 7 positions matching TRBD1. CDR3 size: 14 residues. The germline CDR1 and CDR2 sequences are KGHSH and LQKENI. The V and J ends lost 5 bases and 2 bases, in that order; junction bases with no gene match: 5. The CDR3 protein is CASSATGTNYGYTF. The CDR3 DNA sequence: TGTGCCAGCTCAGCGACAGGGACCAACTATGGCTACACCTTC. The full variable domain, with the rest looked up from reference TRBV18 and TRBJ1-2, is NAGVMQNPRHLVRRRGQEARLRCSPMKGHSHVYWYRQLPEEGLKFMVYLQKENIIDESGMPKERFSAEFPKEGPSILRIQQVVRGDSAAYFCASSATGTNYGYTFGSGTRLTVV.

This clone turned up a few times. The CDR3: CASSFQRLATNEQFF. In nucleotides, the CDR3 is TGTGCCAGCAGCTTCCAAAGACTAGCCACCAATGAGCAGTTCTTC. The genes are TRBV7-2 and TRBJ2-1, with 7 bases fitting TRBD2. Germline V gene lookup returns CDR1 SGHTA and CDR2 FQGNSA. With 3 bases clipped from V and 6 bases from J, the junction kept 8 bases outside the gene matches. There are 15 residues in the CDR3.

This sequence joins TRBV11-2 and TRBJ1-4, with D hard to call. CDR3 size: 15 residues. CDR1 SGHAT and CDR2 FQNNGV come from the germline V gene. The germline V and J ends were trimmed by 5 bases and 8 bases, with 18 bases remaining between them. CDR3 nucleotide sequence: TGTGCCAGCAGCAGTAGTCGGGGTTCTGGGGAAAAACTGTTTTTT. Translation: CASSSSRGSGEKLFF.

This rearrangement joins TRBV5-5 to TRBJ1-1; 9 bases agree with TRBD1. The germline gives CDR1 SGHKS, CDR2 YYEKEE (reference sequence). This CDR3 is 16 amino acids long. The J segment lost 3 bases and the V segment lost 3 bases, leaving 9 bases of the junction unmatched. The CDR3 sequence: CASSWGQGMGDTEAFF. CDR3 bases: TGTGCCAGCAGCTGGGGACAGGGTATGGGGGACACTGAAGCTTTCTTT.

The chain links TRBV28 to TRBJ2-7, with 10 positions matching TRBD1. V lost 6 bases, J lost 1 base, and 9 bases stayed unmatched. The CDR3 length is 16 residues. CDR1 and CDR2 (germline): MDHEN, SYDVKM. DNA for the CDR3: TGTGCCAGCAGGGCTTCGGGGACAGGGGAATCCTACGAGCAGTACTTC. As protein: CASRASGTGESYEQYF. Based on the CDR3 plus reference TRBV28 and TRBJ2-7, the full variable domain is DVKVTQSSRYLVKRTGEKVFLECVQDMDHENMFWYRQDPGLGLRLIYFSYDVKMKEKGDIPEGYSVSREKKERFSLILESASTNQTSMYLCASRASGTGESYEQYFGPGTRLTVT.

This clone was found once. The rearrangement joins TRBV19 to TRBJ2-2; tentative D call: TRBD1 (6 bases). V shed 3 bases and J shed 6 bases, with 11 bases lying between them. Germline V gives CDR1 LNHDA, CDR2 SQIVND (reference sequence). The CDR3 consists of 14 residues. The CDR3 region has the DNA TGTGCCAGTAGTATGGGGGCATCGTCCGGGGAGCTGTTTTTT. Residues: CASSMGASSGELFF.

V is TRBV28 and J is TRBJ1-1; D is unclear. The CDR3 extends over 14 amino acids. Trimming took off 6 bases at V and 1 base at J, with 12 bases between the two ends. Per germline, CDR1 MDHEN and CDR2 SYDVKM. The CDR3 sequence is CASRSETPNTEAFF. The CDR3 bases are TGTGCCAGCAGATCCGAGACACCGAACACTGAAGCTTTCTTT.

This clone came up once. The rearrangement uses TRBV7-2 and TRBJ2-3, with 10 bases aligning to TRBD2. V shed 1 base and J 5 bases; nucleotides not matched to a gene: 3. The CDR3 consists of 15 residues. CDR1 SGHTA and CDR2 FQGNSA come from the germline V gene. The CDR3 loop reads CASSLVASGRDTQYF. The CDR3 bases are TGTGCCAGCAGCTTAGTGGCTAGCGGGAGAGATACGCAGTATTTT.

In DNA form, the CDR3 reads TGTGCCAGCAGGTTGCGCGGGGAATACAATGAGCAGTTCTTC. It translates to CASRLRGEYNEQFF. This sequence joins TRBV27 and TRBJ2-1; possibly TRBD2 for D (6 bases). Germline CDR1 and CDR2: MNHEY and SMNVEV (reference sequence). The CDR3 consists of 14 residues. V was trimmed by 6 bases and J by 4 bases, leaving 13 bases between them.

The rearrangement joins TRBV11-2 to TRBJ2-7; TRBD2 agrees at 9 bases. The CDR3 is 16 amino acids. CDR1 and CDR2 from the germline V gene are SGHAT and FQNNGV. V shed 5 bases and J 6 bases; nucleotides not matched to a gene: 14. CDR3 region: CASSPSRVAGVSEQYF. CDR3 bases: TGTGCCAGCAGCCCCAGTAGAGTAGCGGGAGTGTCCGAGCAGTACTTC. Variable domain in full (rest from reference TRBV11-2 and TRBJ2-7): EAGVAQSPRYKIIEKRQSVAFWCNPISGHATLYWYQQILGQGPKLLIQFQNNGVVDDSQLPKDRFSAERLKGVDSTLKIQPAKLEDSAVYLCASSPSRVAGVSEQYFGPGTRLTVT.

The chain combines TRBV5-1 with TRBJ1-6; TRBD1 matches 10 bases. The CDR3 consists of 15 residues. With 4 bases clipped from V and 11 bases from J, the junction kept 9 bases outside the gene matches. Germline lookup yields CDR1 SGHRS and CDR2 YFSETQ. In DNA, the CDR3 is TGCGCCAGCAGCATCGGGACAGGGGACAGGCCACCCCTCCACTTT. Its protein is CASSIGTGDRPPLHF.

V is TRBV30 and J is TRBJ1-4; D is unresolved. CDR1 and CDR2 from the germline V gene are GTSNPN and SVGIG (reference sequence). Trimming left V 0 bases short and J 8 bases short, with 10 bases between. The CDR3 covers 13 residues. The CDR3 bases are TGTGCCTGGAGTGTGGAGTGGACGGAAAAACTGTTTTTT. Its protein is CAWSVEWTEKLFF.

This clone was observed a single time. The chain couples TRBV9 to TRBJ2-4; TRBD1 is a possible D gene (6 bases). CDR1 is SGDLS, CDR2 YYNGEE, per germline. There are 15 residues in the CDR3. V shed 0 bases and J shed 9 bases, with 16 bases lying between them. The CDR3 spells CASSVDRDELGIQYF. CDR3 DNA sequence: TGTGCCAGCAGCGTAGACAGGGATGAGTTGGGCATTCAGTACTTC.

This clone was counted once. A far larger clone differs by one base, so this is likely a read error. Other DNA sequences in this sample translate to the same CDR3. This sequence joins TRBV10-1 and TRBJ2-2; 10 bases are a match to TRBD1. The CDR3 has 13 residues. The germline V gene encodes CDR1 WNHNN and CDR2 SYGVQD (reference sequence). V trimming: 8 bases; J trimming: 8 bases; junction bases outside the gene matches: 5. This CDR3 is CASQTGGGGELFF. CDR3 DNA sequence: TGCGCCAGCCAGACAGGGGGCGGTGGGGAGCTGTTTTTT.

The chain is built from TRBV5-4 and TRBJ1-2, with D tentatively TRBD1 (5 bases). Germline V gene sequence: CDR1 SGHNT, CDR2 YYREEE (reference sequence). Trimming removed 0 bases from V and 8 bases from J, with 14 bases in between. The CDR3 extends over 14 amino acids. The CDR3 is CASSLDRHGDGYTF. The DNA of the CDR3 is TGTGCCAGCAGCTTGGACCGTCACGGGGACGGCTACACCTTC.

V gene TRBV29-1 combines with J gene TRBJ2-3; 13 bases align to TRBD2. The CDR3 loop spans 14 amino acids. Germline V gene data show CDR1 as SQVTM and CDR2 as ANQGSEA. The V gene end was trimmed by 4 bases and the J gene end by 4 bases; junction bases not matched to a gene: 2. The CDR3: CSVAGTSGADTQYF. The DNA of the CDR3 is TGCAGCGTTGCAGGGACTAGCGGGGCAGATACGCAGTATTTT.

This chain joins TRBV7-2 and TRBJ1-5; 7 bases are shared with TRBD1. J was trimmed by 3 bases and V by 5 bases; bases with no gene match: 4. There are 14 residues in the CDR3. CDR1 is SGHTA, CDR2 FQGNSA, per germline. The CDR3 sequence: CASSQGGFNQPQHF. The DNA of the CDR3 is TGTGCCAGCAGCCAGGGGGGGTTCAATCAGCCCCAGCATTTT.

The V and J genes are TRBV2 and TRBJ1-5; TRBD1 matches at 9 bases. Looked up from germline, CDR1 is SNHLY and CDR2 is FYNNEI. The length of the CDR3 is 14 residues. V lost 6 bases to trimming and J lost 4 bases; unmatched junction nucleotides: 4. DNA of the CDR3: TGTGCCAGCAGGCCGACAGGGGGGAATCAGCCCCAGCATTTT. Residues: CASRPTGGNQPQHF. Together with reference TRBV2 and TRBJ1-5, the CDR3 gives the full variable domain: EPEVTQTPSHQVTQMGQEVILRCVPISNHLYFYWYRQILGQKVEFLVSFYNNEISEKSEIFDDQFSVERPDGSNFTLKIRSTKLEDSAMYFCASRPTGGNQPQHFGDGTRLSIL.

A single count supports this clone. The chain combines TRBV15 with TRBJ2-3; possible D gene TRBD2, 6 bases. The V gene lost 6 bases and the J gene lost 3 bases, with 16 bases spanning the gap. Germline V gene sequence: CDR1 LNHNV, CDR2 YYDKDF (reference sequence). CDR3 size: 15 residues. The CDR3 reads CATSPEGRSTDTQYF. CDR3 bases: TGTGCCACCAGTCCGGAGGGCCGCTCGACAGATACGCAGTATTTT.

This sequence joins TRBV4-1 and TRBJ2-3, with TRBD1 matching 9 bases. Germline V CDR1 and CDR2: MGHRA, YSYEKL. V lost 3 bases and J lost 7; bases outside the gene matches: 5. The CDR3 is 14 residues long. Here the CDR3 DNA reads TGCGCCAGCAGCCAGGCGGGACAGGGTTATACGCAGTATTTT. Protein product: CASSQAGQGYTQYF.